The clone carrying this T cell receptor beta chain was counted a few times. Its antigen remains unknown. Preparation of the TCRbeta library was carried out with unique molecular identifiers. TCRdb reprocessed the PCR reads with MiXCR, giving one entry per CDR3 protein. The table includes about 980,000 distinct CDR3 sequences, roughly 29% detected once. The data derive from a study of T-cell reconstitution after alpha-beta-depleted transplantation in children. Overall study results and limits: Recipient T cells and thymic progenitors that survived were the source of the high TCRbeta diversity seen at day 60 in some patients. At the one-year point after transplant, T-cell counts and TCRbeta diversity were found to come mostly from T cells that had been newly produced. Several hundred rapidly expanded clones from non-depleted graft cells reportedly supplied alpha-beta T cells about two months post-transplant.

Germline CDR1 SQVTM, CDR2 ANQGSEA. The length of the CDR3 is 16 residues. V dropped 6 bases and J dropped 2; count of bases not matched to a gene: 7. V and J are TRBV29-1 and TRBJ2-1; TRBD2 agrees at 13 bases. This sample comprised PBMCs, mostly from graft donor cells, obtained 360 days after TCRalphabeta/CD19-depleted stem cell transplant. The TCR was taken from a boy in the first two years of life who had a stem cell transplant for SCID, so the T cells may come from the graft donor. The chain's CDR3 is CSVDRTSGGTYNEQFF. CDR3 coding DNA: TGCAGCGTCGACCGGACTAGCGGGGGTACCTACAATGAGCAGTTCTTC.